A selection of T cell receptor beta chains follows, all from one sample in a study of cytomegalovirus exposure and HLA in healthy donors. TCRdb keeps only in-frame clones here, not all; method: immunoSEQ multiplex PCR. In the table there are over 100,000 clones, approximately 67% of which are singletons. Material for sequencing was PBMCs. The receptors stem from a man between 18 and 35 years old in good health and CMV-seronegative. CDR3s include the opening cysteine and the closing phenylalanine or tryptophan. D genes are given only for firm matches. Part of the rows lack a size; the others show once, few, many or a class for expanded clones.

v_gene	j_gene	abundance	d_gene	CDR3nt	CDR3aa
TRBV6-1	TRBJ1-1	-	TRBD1	TGTGCCAGCAGTGACCGGGACAGGCTAGGAACTGAAGCTTTCTTT	CASSDRDRLGTEAFF
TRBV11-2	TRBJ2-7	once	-	TGTGCCAGCAGCTTAGTGCAGGGGAGTTCCTACGAGCAGTACTTC	CASSLVQGSSYEQYF
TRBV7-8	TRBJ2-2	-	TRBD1	TGTGCCAGCAGAGCAGGACAGGGGAACACCGGGGAGCTGTTTTTT	CASRAGQGNTGELFF
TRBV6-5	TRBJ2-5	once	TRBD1	TGTGCCAGCAGACCAGGGACAGGGGTTGTGGAGACCCAGTACTTC	CASRPGTGVVETQYF
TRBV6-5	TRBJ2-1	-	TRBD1	TGTGCCAGCAGTCGGACAGGGGGCTATGAGCAGTTCTTC	CASSRTGGYEQFF
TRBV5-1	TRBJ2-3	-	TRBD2	TGCGCCAGCAGCTGGGTCGGCTCTAGCGGGACTAGCACAGATACGCAGTATTTT	CASSWVGSSGTSTDTQYF
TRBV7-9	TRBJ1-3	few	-	TGTGCCAGCAGCCAATCTCGGGGTTTCTCTGGAAACACCATATATTTT	CASSQSRGFSGNTIYF
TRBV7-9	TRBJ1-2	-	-	TGTGCCAGCAGCTTATGGCTTCGTAAGGGAGGGAACTATGGCTACACCTTC	CASSLWLRKGGNYGYTF
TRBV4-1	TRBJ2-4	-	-	TGCGCCAGCAGCCAAGAATCAGGAGGGAGAAACATTCAGTACTTC	CASSQESGGRNIQYF
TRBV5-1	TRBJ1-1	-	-	TGCGCCAGCAGCCCGGGGGACGATAGGCGGGCTTTCTTT	CASSPGDDRRAFF
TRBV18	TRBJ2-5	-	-	TGTGCCAGCTCACCAAATCAGGCGTCCGGAGAGACCCAGTACTTC	CASSPNQASGETQYF
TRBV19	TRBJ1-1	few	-	TGTGCCAGTAGTAATGGACGGACGGCGGGGACTGAAGCTTTCTTT	CASSNGRTAGTEAFF
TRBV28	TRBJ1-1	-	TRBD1	TGTGCCAGCAGTTTATTCCAAGGGACAGGGGAGAAGGAAGCTTTCTTT	CASSLFQGTGEKEAFF
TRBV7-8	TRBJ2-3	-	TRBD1	TGTGCCAGCAGCATCGGACAGGGGACAGATACGCAGTATTTT	CASSIGQGTDTQYF
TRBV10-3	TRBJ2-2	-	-	TGTGCCATCAGTGAATCAGAGGGTGTTGGGGTGCTGTTTTTT	CAISESEGVGVLFF
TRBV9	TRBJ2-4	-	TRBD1	TGTGCCAGCAGCGTAGACCCCCACAGGGGGACCAAAAACATTCAGTACTTC	CASSVDPHRGTKNIQYF
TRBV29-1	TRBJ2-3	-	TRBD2	TGCAGCGTCCCACGGACTAGCGGGGGGCTCCCAGATACGCAGTATTTT	CSVPRTSGGLPDTQYF
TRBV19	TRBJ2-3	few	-	TGTGCCAGTGGGCACACAGATACGCAGTATTTT	CASGHTDTQYF
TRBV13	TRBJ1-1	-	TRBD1	TGTGCCAGCAGCTTAGGGGCAGGGGGCGCAGTGGATACTGAAGCTTTCTTT	CASSLGAGGAVDTEAFF
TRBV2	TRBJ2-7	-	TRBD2	TGTGCCAGCAGTGAAGTGAGGACTAGCGGGGGGGCCTACGAGCAGTACTTC	CASSEVRTSGGAYEQYF
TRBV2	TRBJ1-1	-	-	TGTGCCAGCAGTGAAGCGTTGGGACAATTTATGGCTTTCTTT	CASSEALGQFMAFF
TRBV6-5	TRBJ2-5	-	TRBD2	TGTGCCAGCAGTAGACGACTAGCGGGGGAAGAGACCCAGTACTTC	CASSRRLAGEETQYF
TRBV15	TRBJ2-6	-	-	TGTGCCACCAGCAGAAACCAGGTTTTCGGAAACTCTGGGGCCAACGTCCTGACTTTC	CATSRNQVFGNSGANVLTF
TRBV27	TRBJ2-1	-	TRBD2	TGTGCCAGCAGTTTGACTAGCGGGAGAGGCAGGGAGCAGTTCTTC	CASSLTSGRGREQFF